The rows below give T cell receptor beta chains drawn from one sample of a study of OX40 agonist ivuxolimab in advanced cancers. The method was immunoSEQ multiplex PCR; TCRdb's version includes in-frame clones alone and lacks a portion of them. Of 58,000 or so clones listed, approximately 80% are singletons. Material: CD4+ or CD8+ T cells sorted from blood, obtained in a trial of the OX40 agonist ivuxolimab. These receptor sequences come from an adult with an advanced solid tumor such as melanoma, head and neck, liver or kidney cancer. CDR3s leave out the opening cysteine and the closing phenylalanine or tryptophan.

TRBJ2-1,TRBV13,ASSLGQSYNEQF
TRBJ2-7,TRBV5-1,ASSLGLLGHSYEQY
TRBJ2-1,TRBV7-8,ASSLLGGSVGNEQF
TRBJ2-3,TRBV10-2,ASRGRGRDTQY
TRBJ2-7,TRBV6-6,ASSNPTGPLYEQY
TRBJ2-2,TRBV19,ASSIQGVAGELF
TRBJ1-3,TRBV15,ATSRDPPGGVQNTIY
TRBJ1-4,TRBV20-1,SASSNEKLF
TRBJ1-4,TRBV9,ASSVQGHPNEKLF
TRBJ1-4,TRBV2,ASRMEQGIEKLF
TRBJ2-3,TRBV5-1,ASSGLAGDTDTQY
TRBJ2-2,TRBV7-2,ASSLQGRIGELF